This T cell receptor beta chain was obtained from a study of CD8 T cells in Susac syndrome. Study as a whole: Active disease was present in over 5 of the sequenced Susac syndrome patients, whereas 8 or 9 of them were in remission. At the time of blood draw, patients with Susac syndrome were therapy-naive, receiving corticosteroids, or receiving intravenous immunoglobulin alone.

cDNA came from roughly 0.5 to 1 ug RNA primed by random hexamers. TCRdb redid the calling of the immunoSEQ multiplex PCR reads with MiXCR, one entry per CDR3 protein. The sample carries 170,000 or so distinct CDR3 sequences, 90% to 97% recorded once. The recently defined diagnostic criteria for definite or probable disease were met by the Susac syndrome patients. The sequence came from a human donor with Susac syndrome. The sequencing input was CD4+ T cells from PBMCs.

The CDR3 loop reads CAWSEDRANGYTF. CDR3 in DNA: TGTGCCTGGAGTGAGGACAGGGCCAATGGCTACACCTTC. The chain is built from TRBV30 and TRBJ1-2; the match to TRBD1 covers 8 bases. The CDR3 contains 13 residues. Per germline, CDR1 GTSNPN and CDR2 SVGIG (reference sequence). V shed 1 base and J 6 bases; nucleotides not matched to a gene: 4. The full variable domain, in which reference TRBV30 and TRBJ1-2 provide the parts outside the CDR3, is SQTIHQWPATLVQPVGSPLSLECTVEGTSNPNLYWYRQAAGRGLQLLFYSVGIGQISSEVPQNLSASRPQDRQFILSSKKLLLSDSGFYLCAWSEDRANGYTFGSGTRLTVV.